This T cell receptor beta chain was captured by sequencing in a study of T cell responses to AZD1222 COVID-19 vaccine. Points from the study as a whole: Within unmutated variant regions lay the reported targets of nearly half of spike-specific TCRs. Just a handful of AZD1222 recipients tested seropositive at baseline. The donor cohort was predominantly white British with a female majority, and clonal diversity may have been underestimated.

The data were produced by immunoSEQ multiplex PCR, yet TCRdb's version contains in-frame clones alone and is incomplete. Among some 130,000 clones listed, roughly nine tenths were seen once. This CDR3 region has 16 residues. Looked up from germline, CDR1 is SEHNR and CDR2 is FQNEAQ (reference sequence). Trimming left V 1 base short and J 3 bases short, with 16 bases between. This clone was seen ten or more times. Its specificity is unknown. The TCR comes from an adult in good health. Sequences were derived from peripheral blood, sampled on day 0 of AZD1222 vaccination. The chain is built from TRBV7-9 and TRBJ2-7; D perhaps matches TRBD1 (5 bases). The DNA of the CDR3 is TGTGCCAGCAGCTTAGTTTCGGTCGCCAGGGACTACGAGCAGTACTTC. Its translation is CASSLVSVARDYEQYF.